The 21 T cell receptor beta chains below all came from one sample that was sequenced in a study of blood T cells in healthy people across ages. A second about 6 to 11 cycle PCR used barcoded and J-beta primers. TCRdb ran MiXCR on the 5' RACE reads and lists one entry per CDR3 protein. The sample includes about 2 million distinct CDR3 sequences, roughly 50% of them seen just once. Material for sequencing was blood. These receptors originate from a woman aged 35 to 49 in good health.

V usage is TRBV5-1 and J usage is TRBJ1-1, with 7 bases aligning to TRBD1. V shed 3 bases and J 1 base; nucleotides not matched to a gene: 3. The CDR3 loop spans 14 amino acids. Germline CDR1 reads SGHRS; CDR2 reads YFSETQ. CDR3 residues: CASSWDSQNTEAFF. The DNA for the CDR3 is TGCGCCAGCAGCTGGGACAGCCAGAACACTGAAGCTTTCTTT.

This clonotype was counted once. This chain uses TRBV10-3 with TRBJ1-2; D ambiguous. From germline, CDR1 is ENHRY and CDR2 SYGVKD. Between the trimmed V and J ends, which lost 8 bases and 6 bases, there was a span of 13 bases. CDR3 size: 12 residues. The CDR3 DNA reads as TGTGCCATCGGGATAACCACTGATGGCTACACCTTC. It specifies CAIGITTDGYTF.

The rearrangement joins TRBV9 to TRBJ2-4; 7 bases align to TRBD2. The DNA end is more similar to TRBJ2-7, so the J call may be wrong. In germline, CDR1 is SGDLS, CDR2 YYNGEE. This CDR3 comprises 16 residues. The CDR3 DNA reads as TGTGCCAGCAGCGCTGGGGGGACTACCTCTCGTGACGAGCAGTACTTC. This sequence encodes CASSAGGTTSRDEQYF.

In this sample, this clonotype turned up many times. For the CDR3, the DNA is TGTGCCAGCAGTCCATACAGCTACAATGAGCAGTTCTTC. Its protein product is CASSPYSYNEQFF. The chain couples TRBV12-3 or TRBV12-4 to TRBJ2-1; D uncertain. The V gene lost 5 bases and the J gene lost 3 bases, with 8 bases spanning the gap. The CDR3 length is 13 residues.

V is TRBV4-1 and J is TRBJ2-4; D is uncertain. The CDR3 runs 15 residues. CDR1 is MGHRA and CDR2 is YSYEKL in the germline V gene. Deletions cut 1 base from V and 6 bases from J, with 13 bases between. The DNA of the CDR3 is TGCGCCAGCAGCCAAGTTGGGTCCCAAGGAAACATTCAGTACTTC. This translates into CASSQVGSQGNIQYF.

The chain employs TRBV6-2 or TRBV6-3 and TRBJ2-1; 9 nucleotides agree with TRBD2. The CDR3 length is 17 residues. Trimming at V came to 2 bases and at J to 5 bases, leaving 10 bases not matched to a gene. Germline assignment: CDR1 MNHEY and CDR2 SVGEGT. In nucleotides, the CDR3 is TGTGCCAGCAGTTACGCGGCTAGCGGGGCGAGACACAATGAGCAGTTCTTC. The encoded protein is CASSYAASGARHNEQFF.

This clonotype was seen a single time. The chain employs TRBV20-1 and TRBJ2-3; D gene ambiguous. V was cut by 3 bases and J by 1 base, with 11 bases left in between. Germline V CDR1 and CDR2: DFQATT, SNEGSKA (reference sequence). This CDR3 is built from 14 residues. CDR3 sequence: CSARSSIGTDTQYF. Written as DNA, the CDR3 is TGCAGTGCTAGGTCCAGCATAGGCACAGATACGCAGTATTTT.

This clonotype appeared a few times. The chain carries TRBV6-1 and TRBJ2-4; 9 bases are a match to TRBD1. The better agreement between TRBJ2-5 and the DNA end casts doubt on the J call. CDR1 and CDR2 (germline): MNHNS, SASEGT. This CDR3 spans 14 amino acids. CDR3 nucleotides: TGTGCCAGCAGGACAGGGGGGAATTCCGAGACCCAGTACTTC. It codes for CASRTGGNSETQYF.

J is TRBJ2-3 and V is TRBV7-2; a weak D match, TRBD2 (5 bases). Germline-derived CDR1 and CDR2 are SGHTA and FQGNSA. The ends were cut back, 1 base at V and 6 bases at J, with 17 bases in the middle. The CDR3 has 16 amino acids. The CDR3 loop is CASSLGEWGQRDTQYF. The CDR3 DNA follows: TGTGCCAGCAGCTTAGGGGAGTGGGGTCAACGGGATACGCAGTATTTT.

This sequence joins TRBV3-1 and TRBJ1-2; no clear D gene. V lost 2 bases, J lost 4 bases, and 8 bases lay in between. The germline CDR1 and CDR2 sequences are LGHDT and YNNKEL (reference sequence). The CDR3 is made up of 13 amino acids. The CDR3 coding sequence is TGTGCCAGCAGCCAACAGGTTACCTATGGCTACACCTTC. It codes for CASSQQVTYGYTF.

The CDR3 is CASREVTGIGSDYEQYF. CDR3 sequence (DNA): TGCGCCAGCAGGGAAGTGACAGGGATCGGTTCCGACTACGAGCAGTACTTC. This rearrangement joins TRBV10-2 to TRBJ2-7, with TRBD1 matching over 7 bases. The V gene's germline CDR1 is WSHSY and CDR2 SAAADI. J gave up 3 bases and V 6 bases, and 17 bases lay outside the gene matches. The CDR3 covers 17 residues.

The V gene is TRBV7-3, the J gene TRBJ2-3, with 7 positions matching TRBD2. The CDR3 is made up of 18 amino acids. The ends lost 5 bases at V and 0 bases at J; junction bases unmatched: 14. Per the germline V gene, CDR1 is SGHTA and CDR2 is FQGTGA. CDR3 bases: TGTGCCAGCAGCCCAACAACTGGAGCGGGGACTAGCACAGATACGCAGTATTTT. This translates into CASSPTTGAGTSTDTQYF.

CDR3: CASSLDRDPGDTQYF. CDR3 in DNA: TGTGCCAGCAGCTTGGACAGGGACCCCGGAGATACGCAGTATTTT. This chain joins TRBV5-4 and TRBJ2-3, with D possibly being TRBD1 (6 bases). Per the germline V gene, CDR1 is SGHNT and CDR2 is YYREEE (reference sequence). The CDR3 is 15 residues long. Between the trimmed V and J ends, which lost 0 bases and 5 bases, there was a span of 13 bases.

Comment on this clonotype: Sequence at one end of the junction differs from germline and may be a read error. The J gene is TRBJ2-2, the V gene TRBV13; TRBD2 matches at 14 bases. Per the germline V gene, CDR1 is PRHDT and CDR2 is FYEKMQ (reference sequence). The CDR3 extends over 19 amino acids. The CDR3: CASSLLGTSGGPITEELFF. CDR3 DNA: TGTGCCAGCAGCCTCCTCGGGACTAGCGGGGGCCCAATCACCGAGGAGCTGTTTTTT.

The chain has TRBV7-2 and TRBJ1-5; no reliable D call. The CDR3 totals 16 residues. Trimming cost V 6 bases and J 0 bases, with 15 bases left between them. Germline loops: CDR1 SGHTA, CDR2 FQGNSA. This CDR3 is CASSSWRVLSNQPQHF. CDR3 bases: TGTGCCAGCAGTTCGTGGCGTGTTCTTAGCAATCAGCCCCAGCATTTT.

The V call is TRBV4-3, the J call TRBJ2-4, with TRBD1 matching 7 bases. Trimming cost V 2 bases and J 0 bases; bases outside gene matches: 10. Germline V CDR1 and CDR2: LGHNA, YSLEER. The CDR3 extends over 18 amino acids. This CDR3 reads CASSQWDSGPRAKNIQYF. The CDR3 DNA is TGCGCCAGCAGCCAATGGGACAGTGGGCCTCGAGCCAAAAACATTCAGTACTTC.

The chain links TRBV9 to TRBJ2-3, with D perhaps matching TRBD2 (6 bases). In germline, CDR1 is SGDLS, CDR2 YYNGEE. V shed 4 bases and J shed 2 bases, with 14 bases lying between them. CDR3 length equals 15 residues. The CDR3 spells CASSRTGDYTDTQYF. The CDR3 DNA is TGTGCCAGCAGCCGCACGGGAGACTACACAGATACGCAGTATTTT. The full variable domain, its missing parts supplied by reference TRBV9 and TRBJ2-3, is DSGVTQTPKHLITATGQRVTLRCSPRSGDLSVYWYQQSLDQGLQFLIQYYNGEERAKGNILERFSAQQFPDLHSELNLSSLELGDSALYFCASSRTGDYTDTQYFGPGTRLTVL.

The rearrangement joins TRBV20-1 to TRBJ2-1; D is perhaps TRBD2 (6 bases). Germline values: CDR1 DFQATT, CDR2 SNEGSKA (reference sequence). V was shortened by 6 bases and J by 5 bases, with 17 bases between the two germline ends. This CDR3 region has 14 residues. The CDR3 DNA is TGCAGTGCCCTCACTAGCTTGGCCCACAATGAGCAGTTCTTC. Residues: CSALTSLAHNEQFF.

A single count supports this clonotype. The chain links TRBV7-9 to TRBJ2-4, with a possible D match to TRBD2 (5 bases). Per the germline V gene, CDR1 is SEHNR and CDR2 is FQNEAQ (reference sequence). V was trimmed by 5 bases and J by 3 bases, leaving 17 bases between them. This CDR3 is built from 16 residues. The CDR3 sequence is CASSEFPPGGKNIQYF. In DNA, the CDR3 is TGTGCCAGCAGCGAGTTCCCTCCTGGAGGCAAAAACATTCAGTACTTC. The full variable domain, in which reference TRBV7-9 and TRBJ2-4 provide the parts outside the CDR3, is DTGVSQNPRHKITKRGQNVTFRCDPISEHNRLYWYRQTLGQGPEFLTYFQNEAQLEKSRLLSDRFSAERPKGSFSTLEIQRTEQGDSAMYLCASSEFPPGGKNIQYFGAGTRLSVL.

This clonotype was observed a handful of times. The chain has TRBV7-2 and TRBJ2-7; D may match TRBD1 or TRBD2 (5 bases each). V was trimmed by 5 bases and J by 2 bases, leaving 13 bases between them. The CDR3 is made up of 14 amino acids. CDR1 is SGHTA and CDR2 is FQGNSA in the germline V gene. The CDR3 DNA sequence: TGTGCCAGCAGCCCCATGCTGGGACCCTACGAGCAGTACTTC. Protein product: CASSPMLGPYEQYF. The complete variable domain, with remaining parts taken from reference TRBV7-2 and TRBJ2-7, reads GAGVSQSPSNKVTEKGKDVELRCDPISGHTALYWYRQSLGQGLEFLIYFQGNSAPDKSGLPSDRFSAERTGGSVSTLTIQRTQQEDSAVYLCASSPMLGPYEQYFGPGTRLTVT.

The rearrangement joins TRBV12-3 or TRBV12-4 to TRBJ1-2, with unresolved D. This CDR3 region has 16 residues. Trimming left V 5 bases short and J 8 bases short, with 24 bases between. CDR3 coding DNA: TGTGCCAGCAGTCCCGGCTCCGGGAGAACTATGGCCGGCTACACCTTC. Its protein is CASSPGSGRTMAGYTF.